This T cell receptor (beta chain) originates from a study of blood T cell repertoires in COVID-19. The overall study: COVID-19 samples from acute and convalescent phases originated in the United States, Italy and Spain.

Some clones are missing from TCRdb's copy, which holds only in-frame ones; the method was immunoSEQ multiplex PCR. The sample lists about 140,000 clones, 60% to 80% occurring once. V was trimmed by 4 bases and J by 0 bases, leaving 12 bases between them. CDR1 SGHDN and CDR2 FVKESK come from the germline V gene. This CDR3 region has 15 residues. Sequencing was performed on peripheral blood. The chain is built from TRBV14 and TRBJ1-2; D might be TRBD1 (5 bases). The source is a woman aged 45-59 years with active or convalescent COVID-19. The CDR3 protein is CASSLRRGANYGYTF. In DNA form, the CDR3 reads TGTGCCAGCAGCCTACGACGGGGGGCTAACTATGGCTACACCTTC. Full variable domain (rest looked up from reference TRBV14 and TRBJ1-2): EAGVTQFPSHSVIEKGQTVTLRCDPISGHDNLYWYRRVMGKEIKFLLHFVKESKQDESGMPNNRFLAERTGGTYSTLKVQPAELEDSGVYFCASSLRRGANYGYTFGSGTRLTVV.